The 8 T cell receptor beta chains below were found in one sample sequenced in a study of cytomegalovirus exposure and HLA in healthy donors. Primers: 60 Vbeta forward and 13 Jbeta reverse. Sequenced by immunoSEQ multiplex PCR; TCRdb stores in-frame clones only, minus some. The sample includes 150,000 to 200,000 clones, under 9.5% of them seen just once. Sample: PBMCs. The receptor source for this set is a young woman in good health and CMV-seropositive.

The CDR3 coding sequence is TGCGCCAGCAGCTTGCCAGGTGGGAATTCACCCCTCCACTTT. This gives the protein CASSLPGGNSPLHF. The V gene is TRBV5-1, the J gene TRBJ1-6, with D hard to call. This CDR3 contains 14 residues. The V end was cut by 1 base, the J end by 7 bases, with 9 bases between. The germline V gene encodes CDR1 SGHRS and CDR2 YFSETQ.

This sequence joins TRBV27 and TRBJ2-7; 7 bases match TRBD2. The CDR3 consists of 14 residues. Germline lookup yields CDR1 MNHEY and CDR2 SMNVEV (reference sequence). The trim removed 7 bases at V and 0 bases at J, leaving 6 bases unmatched. The CDR3 region is CASTLQRGSYEQYF. In nucleotides, the CDR3 is TGTGCCAGCACCTTGCAGCGGGGCTCCTACGAGCAGTACTTC.

This clone was seen a few times. The conserved closing phenylalanine or tryptophan is absent in this CDR3, likely reflecting a read error. V is TRBV29-1 and J is TRBJ1-1, with 8 bases matching TRBD1. This CDR3 comprises 12 residues. Germline V gene data show CDR1 as SQVTM and CDR2 as ANQGSEA. Germline trimming cut 7 bases from V and 5 bases from J; bases unmatched to any gene: 6. CDR3 nucleotide sequence: TGCAGCGCTGACAGGGGCAAAACTGAAGCTTTCTTG. Its translation: CSADRGKTEAFL.

This clone appeared a few times. The chain carries TRBV7-2 and TRBJ2-7, with D unresolved. V was cut by 2 bases and J by 6 bases, with 11 bases left in between. The CDR3 runs 13 residues. In germline, CDR1 is SGHTA, CDR2 FQGNSA. The CDR3 coding sequence is TGTGCCAGCAGCTTAAACGAGGCCCTCGAGCAGTACTTC. Translated, it gives CASSLNEALEQYF.

The chain couples TRBV9 to TRBJ2-5; 12 bases are shared with TRBD2. Unmatched junction bases numbered 15, after V lost 4 bases and J lost 5 bases. The CDR3 covers 18 residues. CDR1 and CDR2 from the germline V gene are SGDLS and YYNGEE. CDR3 nucleotide sequence: TGTGCCAGCAGCTCTCAGCCGAGACTAGCGGGAGTCGTGGAGACCCAGTACTTC. Translated, it gives CASSSQPRLAGVVETQYF.

V is TRBV25-1 and J is TRBJ1-2; TRBD1 might be the D (6 bases). The CDR3 sequence is 12 residues long. Germline lookup yields CDR1 MGHDK and CDR2 SYGVNS. V was cut by 11 bases and J by 2 bases, with 12 bases left in between. The CDR3 DNA is TGTGCCGCACGGGACAAAAACTATGGCTACACCTTC. This translates into CAARDKNYGYTF.

The rearrangement links TRBV30 to TRBJ2-1, with a weak D call TRBD2 (5 bases). V was cut by 5 bases and J by 6 bases, with 11 bases left in between. The CDR3 consists of 12 residues. Germline lookup yields CDR1 GTSNPN and CDR2 SVGIG (reference sequence). The CDR3, as DNA: TGTGCCTGGGGCCGAGGGCTCAATGAGCAGTTCTTC. This encodes CAWGRGLNEQFF.

The rearrangement joins TRBV7-6 to TRBJ1-1; D is unresolved. Germline V gene sequence: CDR1 SGHVS, CDR2 FNYEAQ. V lost 4 bases to trimming and J lost 4 bases, with 13 bases between them. The CDR3 contains 14 residues. The CDR3, as DNA: TGTGCCAGCAGCTCAAACTCGGCTAGCACTGAAGCTTTCTTT. Translation gives CASSSNSASTEAFF.